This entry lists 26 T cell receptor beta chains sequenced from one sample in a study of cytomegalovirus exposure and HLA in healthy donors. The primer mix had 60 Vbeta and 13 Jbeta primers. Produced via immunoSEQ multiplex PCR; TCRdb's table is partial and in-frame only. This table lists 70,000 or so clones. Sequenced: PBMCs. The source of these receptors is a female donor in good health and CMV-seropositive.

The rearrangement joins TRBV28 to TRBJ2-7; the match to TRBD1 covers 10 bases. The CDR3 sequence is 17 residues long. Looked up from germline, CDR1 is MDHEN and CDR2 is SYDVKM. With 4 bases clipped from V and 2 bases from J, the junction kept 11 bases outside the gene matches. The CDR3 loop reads CASSSGTGDFTAYEQYF. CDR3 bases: TGTGCCAGCAGTTCGGGGACAGGGGACTTTACTGCCTACGAGCAGTACTTC. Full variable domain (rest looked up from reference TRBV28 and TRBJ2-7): DVKVTQSSRYLVKRTGEKVFLECVQDMDHENMFWYRQDPGLGLRLIYFSYDVKMKEKGDIPEGYSVSREKKERFSLILESASTNQTSMYLCASSSGTGDFTAYEQYFGPGTRLTVT.

The CDR3, as DNA: TGTGCCAGCTCACCACAGAACCCACTACAGGTCCGGGACACCGGGGAGCTGTTTTTT. Protein: CASSPQNPLQVRDTGELFF. The chain links TRBV18 to TRBJ2-2, with D possibly matching TRBD1 (5 bases). The ends were cut back, 1 base at V and 3 bases at J, with 21 bases in the middle. This CDR3 is built from 19 residues. Germline-derived CDR1 and CDR2 are KGHSH and LQKENI.

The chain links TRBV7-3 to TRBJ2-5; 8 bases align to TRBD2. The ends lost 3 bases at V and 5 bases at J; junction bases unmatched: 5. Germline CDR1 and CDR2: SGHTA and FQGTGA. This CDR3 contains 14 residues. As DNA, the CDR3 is TGTGCCAGCAGCTTCGGGGGGGCAGAGGAGACCCAGTACTTC. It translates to CASSFGGAEETQYF.

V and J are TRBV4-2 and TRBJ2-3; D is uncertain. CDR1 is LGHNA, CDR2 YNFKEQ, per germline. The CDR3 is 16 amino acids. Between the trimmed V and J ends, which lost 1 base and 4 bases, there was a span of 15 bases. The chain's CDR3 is CASSQGASSFADTQYF. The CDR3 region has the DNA TGTGCCAGCAGCCAAGGAGCGAGTTCCTTTGCAGATACGCAGTATTTT.

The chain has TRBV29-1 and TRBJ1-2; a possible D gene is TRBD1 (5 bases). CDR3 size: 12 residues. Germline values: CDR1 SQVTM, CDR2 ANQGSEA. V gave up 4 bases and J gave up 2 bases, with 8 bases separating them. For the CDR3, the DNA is TGCAGCGTTGGACAGAGCAACTATGGCTACACCTTC. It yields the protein CSVGQSNYGYTF.

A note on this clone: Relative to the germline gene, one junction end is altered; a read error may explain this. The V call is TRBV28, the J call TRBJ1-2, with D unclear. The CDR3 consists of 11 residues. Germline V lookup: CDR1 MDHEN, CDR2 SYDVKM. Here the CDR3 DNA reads TGTGCCAGCAGTTTTACAGCCTCTGCCGACTTC. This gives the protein CASSFTASADF.

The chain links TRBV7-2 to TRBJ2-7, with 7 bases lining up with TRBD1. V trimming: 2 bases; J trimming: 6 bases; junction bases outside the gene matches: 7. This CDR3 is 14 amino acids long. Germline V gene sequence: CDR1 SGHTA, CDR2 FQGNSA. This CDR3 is CASSLRQGVSEQYF. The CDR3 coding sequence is TGTGCCAGCAGCTTAAGACAGGGAGTGAGCGAGCAGTACTTC. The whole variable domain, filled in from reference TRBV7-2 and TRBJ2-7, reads GAGVSQSPSNKVTEKGKDVELRCDPISGHTALYWYRQSLGQGLEFLIYFQGNSAPDKSGLPSDRFSAERTGGSVSTLTIQRTQQEDSAVYLCASSLRQGVSEQYFGPGTRLTVT.

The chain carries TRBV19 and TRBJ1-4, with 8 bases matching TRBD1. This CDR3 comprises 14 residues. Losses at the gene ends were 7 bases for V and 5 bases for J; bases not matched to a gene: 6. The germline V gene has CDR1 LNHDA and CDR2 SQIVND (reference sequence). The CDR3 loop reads CASNSDRANEKLFF. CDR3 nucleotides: TGTGCCAGTAACTCGGACAGGGCGAATGAAAAACTGTTTTTT. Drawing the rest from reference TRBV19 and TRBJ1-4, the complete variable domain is DGGITQSPKYLFRKEGQNVTLSCEQNLNHDAMYWYRQDPGQGLRLIYYSQIVNDFQKGDIAEGYSVSREKKESFPLTVTSAQKNPTAFYLCASNSDRANEKLFFGSGTQLSVL.

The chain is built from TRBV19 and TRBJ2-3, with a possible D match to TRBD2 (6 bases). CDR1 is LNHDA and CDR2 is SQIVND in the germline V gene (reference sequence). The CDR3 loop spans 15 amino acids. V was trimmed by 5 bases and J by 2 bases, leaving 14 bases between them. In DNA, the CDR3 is TGTGCCAGTAGTCCCGGCGGGGCGCACACAGATACGCAGTATTTT. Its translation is CASSPGGAHTDTQYF. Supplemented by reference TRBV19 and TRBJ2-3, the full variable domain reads DGGITQSPKYLFRKEGQNVTLSCEQNLNHDAMYWYRQDPGQGLRLIYYSQIVNDFQKGDIAEGYSVSREKKESFPLTVTSAQKNPTAFYLCASSPGGAHTDTQYFGPGTRLTVL.

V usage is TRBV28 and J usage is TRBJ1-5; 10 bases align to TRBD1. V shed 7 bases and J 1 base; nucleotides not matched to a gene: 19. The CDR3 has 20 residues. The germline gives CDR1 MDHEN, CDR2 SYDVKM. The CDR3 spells CASTQPPPPGQGRSNQPQHF. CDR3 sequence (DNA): TGTGCCAGCACCCAACCCCCGCCTCCGGGACAGGGGAGGAGCAATCAGCCCCAGCATTTT.

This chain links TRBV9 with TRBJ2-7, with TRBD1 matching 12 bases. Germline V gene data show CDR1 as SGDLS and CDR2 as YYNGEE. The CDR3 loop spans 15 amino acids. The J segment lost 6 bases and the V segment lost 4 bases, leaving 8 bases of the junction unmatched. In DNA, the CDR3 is TGTGCCAGCAGCACTATCCCGGGACAGGGGGCCGAGCAGTACTTC. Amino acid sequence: CASSTIPGQGAEQYF.

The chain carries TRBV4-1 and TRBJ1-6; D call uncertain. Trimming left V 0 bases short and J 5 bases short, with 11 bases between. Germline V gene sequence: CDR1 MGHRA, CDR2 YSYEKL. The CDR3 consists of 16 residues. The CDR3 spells CASSQEVGYHNSPLHF. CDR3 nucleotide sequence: TGCGCCAGCAGCCAAGAGGTCGGGTACCATAATTCACCCCTCCACTTT.

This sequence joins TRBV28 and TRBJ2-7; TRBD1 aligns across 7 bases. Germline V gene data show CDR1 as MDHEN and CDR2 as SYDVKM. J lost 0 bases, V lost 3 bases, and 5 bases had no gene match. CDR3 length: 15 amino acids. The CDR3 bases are TGTGCCAGCAGTTTGTTGCGGACAGGCTCCTACGAGCAGTACTTC. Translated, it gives CASSLLRTGSYEQYF.

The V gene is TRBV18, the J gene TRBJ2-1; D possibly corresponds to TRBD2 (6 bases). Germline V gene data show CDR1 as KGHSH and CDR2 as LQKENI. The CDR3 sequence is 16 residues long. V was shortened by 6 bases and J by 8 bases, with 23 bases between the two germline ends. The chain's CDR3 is CASSQYYAGPSDEQFF. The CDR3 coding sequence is TGTGCCAGCTCCCAGTACTATGCGGGGCCTAGTGATGAGCAGTTCTTC.

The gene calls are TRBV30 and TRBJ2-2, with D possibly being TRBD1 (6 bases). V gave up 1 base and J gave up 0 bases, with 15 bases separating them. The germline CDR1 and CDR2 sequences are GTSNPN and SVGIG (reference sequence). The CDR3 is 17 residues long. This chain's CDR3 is CAWSDLLGGANTGELFF. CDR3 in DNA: TGTGCCTGGAGTGACCTCCTAGGGGGAGCGAACACCGGGGAGCTGTTTTTT.

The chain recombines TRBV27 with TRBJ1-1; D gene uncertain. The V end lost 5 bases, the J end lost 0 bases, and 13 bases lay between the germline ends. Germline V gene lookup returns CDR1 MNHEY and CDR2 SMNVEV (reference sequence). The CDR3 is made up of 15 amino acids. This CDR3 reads CASSVGGTLNTEAFF. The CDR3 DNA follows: TGTGCCAGCAGTGTTGGAGGCACCTTGAACACTGAAGCTTTCTTT.

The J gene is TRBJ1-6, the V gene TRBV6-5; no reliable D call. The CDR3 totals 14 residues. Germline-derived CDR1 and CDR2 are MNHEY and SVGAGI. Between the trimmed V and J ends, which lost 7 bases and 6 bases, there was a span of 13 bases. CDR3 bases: TGTGCCAGCAAAGCGGGGTCCAGTAATTCACCCCTCCACTTT. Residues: CASKAGSSNSPLHF.

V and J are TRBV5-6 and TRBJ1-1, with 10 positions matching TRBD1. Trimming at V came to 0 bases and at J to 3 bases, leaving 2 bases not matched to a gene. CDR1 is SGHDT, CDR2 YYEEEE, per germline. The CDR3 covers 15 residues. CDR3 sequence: CASSLVGTGDTEAFF. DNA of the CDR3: TGTGCCAGCAGCTTGGTGGGGACAGGGGACACTGAAGCTTTCTTT.

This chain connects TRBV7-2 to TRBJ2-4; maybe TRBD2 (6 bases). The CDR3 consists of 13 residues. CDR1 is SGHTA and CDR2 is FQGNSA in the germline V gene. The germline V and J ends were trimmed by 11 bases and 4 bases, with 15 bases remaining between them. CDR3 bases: TGTGCCGACCCACGGGGGAGAAAAAACATTCAGTACTTC. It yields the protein CADPRGRKNIQYF.

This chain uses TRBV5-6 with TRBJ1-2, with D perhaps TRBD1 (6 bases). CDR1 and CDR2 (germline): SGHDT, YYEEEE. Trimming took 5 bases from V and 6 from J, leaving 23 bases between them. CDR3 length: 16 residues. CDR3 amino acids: CASRNRDTGWSDGYTF. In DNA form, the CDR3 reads TGTGCCAGCAGGAATCGGGACACCGGGTGGAGTGATGGCTACACCTTC.

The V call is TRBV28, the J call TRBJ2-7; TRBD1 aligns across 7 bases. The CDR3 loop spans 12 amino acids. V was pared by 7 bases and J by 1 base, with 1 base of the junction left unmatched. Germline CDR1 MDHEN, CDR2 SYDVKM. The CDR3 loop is CASKTGSYEQYF. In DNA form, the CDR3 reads TGTGCCAGCAAGACAGGGTCCTACGAGCAGTACTTC.

The CDR3, as DNA: TGTGCCAGCAGCTTACGAGGGATGAACACTGAAGCTTTCTTT. Translating it yields CASSLRGMNTEAFF. V and J are TRBV7-2 and TRBJ1-1; D gene uncertain. The CDR3 runs to 14 residues. Trimming removed 2 bases at V and 0 bases at J, with 7 bases between. Per germline, CDR1 SGHTA and CDR2 FQGNSA.

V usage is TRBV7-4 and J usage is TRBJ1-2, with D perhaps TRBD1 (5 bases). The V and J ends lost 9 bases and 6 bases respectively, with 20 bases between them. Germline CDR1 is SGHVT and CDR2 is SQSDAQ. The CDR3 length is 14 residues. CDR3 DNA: TGTGCCAGGCCTTGCGACCGGGGGATTCATGGCTACACCTTC. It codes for CARPCDRGIHGYTF.

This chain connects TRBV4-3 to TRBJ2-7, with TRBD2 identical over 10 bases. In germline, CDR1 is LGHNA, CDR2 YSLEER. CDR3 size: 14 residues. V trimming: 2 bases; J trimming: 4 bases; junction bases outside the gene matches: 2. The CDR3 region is CASSQLAGEYEQYF. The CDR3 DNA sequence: TGCGCCAGCAGCCAACTAGCGGGAGAATACGAGCAGTACTTC.

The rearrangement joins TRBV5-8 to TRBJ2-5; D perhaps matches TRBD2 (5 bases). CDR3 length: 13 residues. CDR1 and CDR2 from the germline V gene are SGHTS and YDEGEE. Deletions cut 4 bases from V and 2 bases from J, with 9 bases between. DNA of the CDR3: TGTGCCAGCAGCCTACGGGGACAAGAGACCCAGTACTTC. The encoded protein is CASSLRGQETQYF.

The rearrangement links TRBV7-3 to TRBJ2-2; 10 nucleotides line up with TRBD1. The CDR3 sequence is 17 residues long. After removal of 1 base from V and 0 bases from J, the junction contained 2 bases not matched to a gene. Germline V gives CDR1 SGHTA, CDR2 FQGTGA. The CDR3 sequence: CASSLSGQGANTGELFF. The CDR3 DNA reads TGTGCCAGCAGCTTAAGCGGACAGGGGGCGAACACCGGGGAGCTGTTTTTT.